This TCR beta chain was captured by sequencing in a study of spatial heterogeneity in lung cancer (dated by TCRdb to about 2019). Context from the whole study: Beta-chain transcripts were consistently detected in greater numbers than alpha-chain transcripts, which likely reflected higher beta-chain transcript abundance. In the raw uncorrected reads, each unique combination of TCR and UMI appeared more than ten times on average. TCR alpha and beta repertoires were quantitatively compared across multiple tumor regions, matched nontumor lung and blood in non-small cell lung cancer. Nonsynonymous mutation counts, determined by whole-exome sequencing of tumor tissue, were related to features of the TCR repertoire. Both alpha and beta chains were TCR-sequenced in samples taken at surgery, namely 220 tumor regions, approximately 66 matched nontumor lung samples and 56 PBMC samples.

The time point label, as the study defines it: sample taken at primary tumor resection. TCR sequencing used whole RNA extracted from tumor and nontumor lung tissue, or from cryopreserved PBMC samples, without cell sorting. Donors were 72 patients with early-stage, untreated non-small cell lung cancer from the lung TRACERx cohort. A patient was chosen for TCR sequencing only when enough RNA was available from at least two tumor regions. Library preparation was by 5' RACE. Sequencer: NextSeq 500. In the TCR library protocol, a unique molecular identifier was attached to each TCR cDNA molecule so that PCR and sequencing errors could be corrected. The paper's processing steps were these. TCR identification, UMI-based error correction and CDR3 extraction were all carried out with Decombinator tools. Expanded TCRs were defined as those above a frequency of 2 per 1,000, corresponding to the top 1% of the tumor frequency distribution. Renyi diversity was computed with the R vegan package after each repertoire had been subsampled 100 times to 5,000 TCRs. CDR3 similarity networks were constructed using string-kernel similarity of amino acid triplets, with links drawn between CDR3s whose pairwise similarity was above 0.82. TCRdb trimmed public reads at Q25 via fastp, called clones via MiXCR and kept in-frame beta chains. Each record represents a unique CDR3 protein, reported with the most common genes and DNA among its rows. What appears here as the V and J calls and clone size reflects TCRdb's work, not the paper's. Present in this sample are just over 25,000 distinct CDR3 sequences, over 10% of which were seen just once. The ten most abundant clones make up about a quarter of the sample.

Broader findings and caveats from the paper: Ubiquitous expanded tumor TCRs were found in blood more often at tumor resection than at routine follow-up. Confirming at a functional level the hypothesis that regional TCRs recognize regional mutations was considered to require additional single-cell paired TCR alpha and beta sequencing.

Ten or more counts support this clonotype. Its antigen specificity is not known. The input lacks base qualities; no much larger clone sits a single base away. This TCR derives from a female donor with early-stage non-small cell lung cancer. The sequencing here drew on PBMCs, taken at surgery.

The CDR3: CASREREGAYNEQFF. The DNA sequence is as follows: TGTGCCAGCAGGGAGAGGGAGGGCGCCTACAATGAGCAGTTCTTC. The chain joins TRBV2 to TRBJ2-1; the junction holds 7 bases that match TRBD2. Counted from cysteine to phenylalanine, this CDR3 has 15 amino acids. The DNA shown is the 45-base CDR3, in frame from base 1. V is pruned by 6 bases and J by 2 bases, leaving 7 bases of the junction without a gene match. For CDR1 and CDR2, the germline V gene lists SNHLY and FYNNEI.